This record covers a single T cell receptor beta chain. Its antigen is unknown. Per-base quality was not reported, and no clone a single base away is much larger than it. This sample stems from a study of blood T cell repertoires in COVID-19 (dated by TCRdb to 2019 to 2021). Background on the whole study: The collaborator samples originated in the United States, Italy and Spain and spanned the acute and convalescent phases of COVID-19. The samples were drawn from the first 160 participants of the ongoing ImmuneRACE study and from roughly 1,300 subjects provided by 6 global collaborators. The prospective study material was composed of cDNA or gDNA derived from T cells, B-cell-depleted T cells, or PBMCs. A de-identified subject ID, COVID-19 status, age in years and sex were almost always included in the sample metadata. The repertoires were made available in a free public database intended to serve as a resource for research on the immune response to SARS-CoV-2. Where HLA class I and class II types were available, the types were taken from metadata supplied by the sample provider, not from assay-based typing. Deeply sampled blood TCRbeta repertoires from subjects exposed to, actively infected with, or recovered from COVID-19 were included in the dataset.

The immunoSEQ Assay, a bias-controlled multiplex PCR, was used to amplify TCRbeta CDR3 regions from genomic DNA. Under the source paper's analysis protocol: The number of nucleated cells in each sample was estimated from the amplification of reference gene primers within the assay. Sequence reads were collapsed and filtered to measure the absolute abundance of every unique TCRbeta CDR3 rearrangement. For each sample, productive Simpson clonality was calculated as the square root of Simpson's diversity index over productive rearrangements. This is the immuneACCESS table as TCRdb keeps it, with only in-frame sequences that have V and J called. A part of the clones is gone; compared with another copy, unresolved V genes explain less than half, and the rest is unexplained. That table gives V, J and clone size, and the DNA gave D and trimming. This sample comprises a few hundred thousand clones, about nine tenths of them detected only once. The ten largest make up 8.5% to 10% of the sample.

Clipping removes 5 bases from V and 0 bases from J, with 11 as the unmatched junction base count. The CDR3 has 18 amino acids, counting the end cysteine and phenylalanine. Only CDR3 DNA remains: 54 bases, in frame from the first base. From a lookup of the germline V gene (reference sequence), CDR1 and CDR2 are LNHDA and SQIVND. Paper-wide results and their limitations: Clinical and demographic metadata were provided uncurated, with the amount varying by source and participant.

In the prospective study, participants were about 18 to 95 years old, resided in about two dozen geographic areas of the United States, and were enrolled through a virtual design. To assign participants to cohorts, the prospective study relied on clinical history that participants themselves reported in a screening survey and a study questionnaire. ImmuneRACE Cohort 3 recovered participants were defined by two consecutive negative NP/OP PCR tests, healthcare professional clearance, or symptom resolution. In the prospective study, mobile phlebotomists collected whole blood, serum and a nasopharyngeal or oropharyngeal swab from each participant. Over an approximately 2-month period, participants in the prospective study had the option of providing additional blood draws and questionnaires. Prospective study blood samples were shipped either frozen or at room temperature before DNA extraction.

The rearrangement joined TRBV19 to TRBJ1-4; 8 bases in the middle match TRBD1. Sequencing was done on a sample of PBMCs or T cells enriched from blood (not recorded which). The TCR originated in a woman aged 18-29 years who had recovered from COVID-19. This receptor has the CDR3 CASSPFAGTGPTNEKLFF. The DNA sequence reads TGTGCCAGTAGTCCGTTTGCCGGGACAGGACCAACTAATGAAAAACTGTTTTTT. Reference TRBV19 and TRBJ1-4 proteins supply the regions before and after the CDR3; the full variable domain is: DGGITQSPKYLFRKEGQNVTLSCEQNLNHDAMYWYRQDPGQGLRLIYYSQIVNDFQKGDIAEGYSVSREKKESFPLTVTSAQKNPTAFYLCASSPFAGTGPTNEKLFFGSGTQLSVL.